Below are 9 T cell receptor beta chains sequenced from a single sample in a study of cytomegalovirus exposure and HLA in healthy donors. PCR primers comprised 60 Vbeta and 13 Jbeta primers. Sequencing used immunoSEQ multiplex PCR; TCRdb keeps in-frame clones, though not all of them. The sample shows fewer than 250,000 clones, 76% of them seen only once. The material sequenced was PBMCs. The receptor source for this set is a man between 18 and 35 years old in good health and CMV-seronegative.

This sequence joins TRBV7-2 and TRBJ2-1; 13 bases are shared with TRBD2. V lost 5 bases and J lost 9; bases outside the gene matches: 10. CDR1 is SGHTA and CDR2 is FQGNSA in the germline V gene. CDR3 size: 16 residues. The CDR3 reads CASSPRGTSGNGEQFF. The CDR3 coding sequence is TGTGCCAGCAGCCCTAGAGGGACTAGCGGGAATGGTGAGCAGTTCTTC.

The chain is built from TRBV14 and TRBJ2-1; 7 positions agree with TRBD2. Germline values: CDR1 SGHDN, CDR2 FVKESK. The V and J ends lost 0 bases and 3 bases, in that order; junction bases with no gene match: 5. The CDR3 is 16 residues long. The CDR3 protein is CASSQDWGGNYNEQFF. DNA of the CDR3: TGTGCCAGCAGCCAAGATTGGGGGGGTAACTACAATGAGCAGTTCTTC. The whole variable domain, remainder taken from reference TRBV14 and TRBJ2-1, is EAGVTQFPSHSVIEKGQTVTLRCDPISGHDNLYWYRRVMGKEIKFLLHFVKESKQDESGMPNNRFLAERTGGTYSTLKVQPAELEDSGVYFCASSQDWGGNYNEQFFGPGTRLTVL.

This clone was observed a few times. The chain employs TRBV6-1 and TRBJ1-2, with 8 bases fitting TRBD1. Germline CDR1 MNHNS, CDR2 SASEGT. Unmatched junction bases numbered 4, after V lost 0 bases and J lost 7 bases. The CDR3 runs to 14 residues. CDR3 DNA: TGTGCCAGCAGTGAAGCCTGGACAGGGTTTGGCTACACCTTC. Translating gives CASSEAWTGFGYTF.

This clone was seen a single time. The chain joins TRBV6-4 to TRBJ2-3; D is unresolved. This CDR3 region has 13 residues. CDR1 MRHNA and CDR2 SNTAGT come from the germline V gene. V lost 2 bases and J lost 1, with 4 bases in between. In DNA form, the CDR3 reads TGTGCCAGCAGTGACCAGGGCACAGATACGCAGTATTTT. Protein: CASSDQGTDTQYF.

V usage is TRBV7-2 and J usage is TRBJ2-1, with D maybe TRBD1 (6 bases). Germline values: CDR1 SGHTA, CDR2 FQGNSA. Trimming removed 5 bases from V and 9 bases from J, with 20 bases in between. CDR3 length equals 15 residues. CDR3 loop: CASSALRGSNAEQFF. The DNA of the CDR3 is TGTGCCAGCAGCGCTCTTAGGGGGAGCAACGCTGAGCAGTTCTTC.

This chain connects TRBV23-1 to TRBJ1-2, with TRBD1 as a possible D gene (6 bases). TRBV23-1 is known as an ORF, though its function is uncertain. The V end was cut by 8 bases, the J end by 7 bases, with 20 bases between. The length of the CDR3 is 14 residues. The CDR3 spells CASRQTQGNGGYTF. The CDR3 DNA sequence: TGCGCCAGCCGCCAAACTCAGGGGAACGGTGGCTACACCTTC.

The J gene is TRBJ2-1, the V gene TRBV5-4; 7 bases are shared with TRBD2. V shed 4 bases, J shed 0 bases, and the junction held 7 bases outside the gene matches. CDR1 and CDR2 from the germline V gene are SGHNT and YYREEE (reference sequence). The CDR3 is 16 residues long. The CDR3 reads CASSTTSVSSYNEQFF. The CDR3 region has the DNA TGTGCCAGCAGCACAACTAGCGTTAGCTCCTACAATGAGCAGTTCTTC.

The chain recombines TRBV10-3 with TRBJ2-5; 9 bases match TRBD2. J lost 5 bases, V lost 3 bases, and 4 bases had no gene match. Per germline, CDR1 ENHRY and CDR2 SYGVKD. The CDR3 consists of 14 residues. The CDR3 sequence: CAISELAGRETQYF. The CDR3 nucleotides are TGTGCCATCAGTGAACTAGCGGGTCGCGAGACCCAGTACTTC.

CDR3 in amino acids: CASSQTANYGYTF. For the CDR3, the DNA is TGCGCCAGCAGCCAGACAGCTAACTATGGCTACACCTTC. The chain recombines TRBV4-1 with TRBJ1-2, with TRBD1 as a possible D gene (5 bases). The germline V and J ends were trimmed by 3 bases and 0 bases, with 5 bases remaining between them. CDR3 length: 13 amino acids. CDR1 is MGHRA, CDR2 YSYEKL, per germline.